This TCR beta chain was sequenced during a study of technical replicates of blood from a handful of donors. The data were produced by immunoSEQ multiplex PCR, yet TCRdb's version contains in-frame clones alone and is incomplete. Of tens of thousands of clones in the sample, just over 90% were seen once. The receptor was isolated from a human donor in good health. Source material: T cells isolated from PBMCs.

CDR3 in DNA: TGTGCTAGTGGTTTGGGGAGAACGGGGACACCCGCAGGGGAGACCCAGTACTTC. As protein: CASGLGRTGTPAGETQYF. V and J are TRBV12-5 and TRBJ2-5; possibly TRBD1 for D (6 bases). V was pared by 1 base and J by 5 bases, with 23 bases between. The CDR3 extends over 18 amino acids. Germline V gene sequence: CDR1 LGHNT, CDR2 FRNRAP. Supplemented by reference TRBV12-5 and TRBJ2-5, the full variable domain reads DARVTQTPRHKVTEMGQEVTMRCQPILGHNTVFWYRQTMMQGLELLAYFRNRAPLDDSGMPKDRFSAEMPDATLATLKIQPSEPRDSAVYFCASGLGRTGTPAGETQYFGPGTRLLVL.